This T cell receptor (beta chain) was obtained from a study of T cells in Graves' hyperthyroidism and ophthalmopathy. Looking at the study overall: Sampling of peripheral blood happened at initial diagnosis, prior to any treatment.

Among the patients, aged 18 to 65, hyperthyroidism was newly diagnosed and had lasted under 2 months. Patients having uncontrolled infection, another autoimmune disease, pregnancy or lactation were not included. TCR beta CDR3 regions were amplified from RNA. The primer set for the first-round RT-PCR of the TCR CDR3 was HTBI. TCRdb recomputed calls from the multiplex PCR reads with MiXCR, one row per CDR3 protein. The sample includes 370,000 or so distinct CDR3 sequences, approximately 13% of them seen just once. This clonotype was seen only a few times. Its antigen is still unknown. Trimming took off 0 bases at V and 2 bases at J, with 9 bases between the two ends. CDR3 length: 15 amino acids. Per germline, CDR1 SGHRS and CDR2 YFSETQ. General observations from the study: Before onset, ophthalmopathy was predicted by the model a median around 6.2 months earlier.

The source material was blood. The sequence derives from a man aged 30 to 39 with Graves' hyperthyroidism that later progressed to Graves' ophthalmopathy. The rearrangement uses TRBV5-1 and TRBJ1-3, with D possibly matching TRBD1 (5 bases). This CDR3 is CASSLAGPTGNTIYF. CDR3 DNA: TGCGCCAGCAGCTTGGCAGGGCCCACTGGAAACACCATATATTTT.